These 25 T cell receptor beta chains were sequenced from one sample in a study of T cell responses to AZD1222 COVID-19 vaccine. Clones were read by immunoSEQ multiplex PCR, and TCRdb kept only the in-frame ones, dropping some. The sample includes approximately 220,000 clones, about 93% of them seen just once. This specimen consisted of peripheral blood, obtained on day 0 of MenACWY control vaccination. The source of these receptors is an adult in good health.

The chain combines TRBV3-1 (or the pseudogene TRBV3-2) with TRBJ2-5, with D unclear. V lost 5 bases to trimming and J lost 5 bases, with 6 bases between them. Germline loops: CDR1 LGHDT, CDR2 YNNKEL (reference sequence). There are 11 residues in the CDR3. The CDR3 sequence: CASSTGETQYF. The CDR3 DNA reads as TGTGCCAGCAGCACTGGTGAGACCCAGTACTTC.

CDR3 nucleotides: TGTGCCAGCAGTGAACAGGGGAATGGCTACACCTTC. The encoded protein is CASSEQGNGYTF. The genes are TRBV2 and TRBJ1-2, with D possibly being TRBD1 (6 bases). The CDR3 contains 12 residues. Germline loops: CDR1 SNHLY, CDR2 FYNNEI. V lost 2 bases and J 6 bases, leaving 7 bases between the germline ends.

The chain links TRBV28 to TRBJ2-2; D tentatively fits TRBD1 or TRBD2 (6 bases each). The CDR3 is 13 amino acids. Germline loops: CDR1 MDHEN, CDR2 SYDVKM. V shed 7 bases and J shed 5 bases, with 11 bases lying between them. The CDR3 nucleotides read TGTGCCAGCACCGGGGGCCCAACCGGGGAGCTGTTTTTT. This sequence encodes CASTGGPTGELFF.

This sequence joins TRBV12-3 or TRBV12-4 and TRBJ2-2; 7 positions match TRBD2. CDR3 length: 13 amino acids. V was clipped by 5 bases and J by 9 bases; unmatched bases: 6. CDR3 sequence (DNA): TGTGCCAGCAGTCGAGGGGAGGGCCGGGAGCTGTTTTTT. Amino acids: CASSRGEGRELFF.

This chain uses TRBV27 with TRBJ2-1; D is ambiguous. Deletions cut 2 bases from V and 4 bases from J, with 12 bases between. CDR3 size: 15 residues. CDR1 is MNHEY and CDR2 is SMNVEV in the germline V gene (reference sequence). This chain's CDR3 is CASSLRPHSYNEQFF. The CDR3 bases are TGTGCCAGCAGTTTAAGACCCCACTCTTACAATGAGCAGTTCTTC.

The CDR3 spells CATSRNIAGSTDTQYF. CDR3 in DNA: TGTGCCACCAGCAGAAATATAGCGGGGAGCACAGATACGCAGTATTTT. This chain links TRBV15 with TRBJ2-3, with 8 bases aligning to TRBD2. J lost 0 bases, V lost 2 bases, and 4 bases had no gene match. This CDR3 has 16 residues. Germline V gene lookup returns CDR1 LNHNV and CDR2 YYDKDF (reference sequence).

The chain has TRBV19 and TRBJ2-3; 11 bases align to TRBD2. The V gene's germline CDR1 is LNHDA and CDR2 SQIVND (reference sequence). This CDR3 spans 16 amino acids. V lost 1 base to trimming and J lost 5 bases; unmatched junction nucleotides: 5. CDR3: CASSIGGTSGGDTQYF. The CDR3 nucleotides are TGTGCCAGTAGTATAGGCGGGACTAGCGGTGGAGATACGCAGTATTTT.

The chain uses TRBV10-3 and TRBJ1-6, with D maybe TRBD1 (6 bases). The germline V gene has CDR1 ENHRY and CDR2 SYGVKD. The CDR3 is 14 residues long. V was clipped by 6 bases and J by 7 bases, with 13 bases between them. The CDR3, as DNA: TGTGCCATCAGCAGGGGTGCGGAGAATTCACCCCTCCACTTT. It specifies CAISRGAENSPLHF.

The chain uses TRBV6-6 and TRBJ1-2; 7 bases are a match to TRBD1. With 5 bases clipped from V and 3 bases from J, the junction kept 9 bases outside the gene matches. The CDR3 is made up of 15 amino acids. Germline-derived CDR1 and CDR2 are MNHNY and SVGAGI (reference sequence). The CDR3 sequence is CASSHGTANDYGYTF. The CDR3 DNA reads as TGTGCCAGCAGTCACGGGACAGCGAACGACTATGGCTACACCTTC.

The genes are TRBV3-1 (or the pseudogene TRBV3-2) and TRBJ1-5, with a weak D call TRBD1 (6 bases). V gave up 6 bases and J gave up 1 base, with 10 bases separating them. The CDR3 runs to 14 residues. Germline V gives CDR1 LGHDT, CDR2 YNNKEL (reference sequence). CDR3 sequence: CASRQGGSNQPQHF. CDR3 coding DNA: TGTGCCAGCAGACAGGGAGGAAGCAATCAGCCCCAGCATTTT.

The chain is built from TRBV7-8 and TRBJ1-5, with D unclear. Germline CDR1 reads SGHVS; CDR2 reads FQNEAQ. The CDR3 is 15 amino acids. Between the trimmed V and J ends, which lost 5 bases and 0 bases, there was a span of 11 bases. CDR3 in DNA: TGTGCCAGCAGCCCAATTCGTAATAGCAATCAGCCCCAGCATTTT. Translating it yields CASSPIRNSNQPQHF. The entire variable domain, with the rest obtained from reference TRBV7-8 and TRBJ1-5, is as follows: GAGVSQSPRYKVAKRGQDVALRCDPISGHVSLFWYQQALGQGPEFLTYFQNEAQLDKSGLPSDRFFAERPEGSVSTLKIQRTQQEDSAVYLCASSPIRNSNQPQHFGDGTRLSIL.

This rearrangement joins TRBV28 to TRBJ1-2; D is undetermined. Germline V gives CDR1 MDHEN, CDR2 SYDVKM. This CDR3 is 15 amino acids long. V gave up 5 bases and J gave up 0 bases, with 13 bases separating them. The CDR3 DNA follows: TGTGCCAGCAGTGGCGGGGTTGGGACTAACTATGGCTACACCTTC. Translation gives CASSGGVGTNYGYTF.

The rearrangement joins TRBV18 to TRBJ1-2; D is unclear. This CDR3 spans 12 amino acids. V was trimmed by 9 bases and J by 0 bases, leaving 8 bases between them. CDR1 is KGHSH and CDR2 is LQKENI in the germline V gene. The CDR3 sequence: CASSDPNYGYTF. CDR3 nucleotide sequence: TGTGCCAGTTCTGATCCTAACTATGGCTACACCTTC.

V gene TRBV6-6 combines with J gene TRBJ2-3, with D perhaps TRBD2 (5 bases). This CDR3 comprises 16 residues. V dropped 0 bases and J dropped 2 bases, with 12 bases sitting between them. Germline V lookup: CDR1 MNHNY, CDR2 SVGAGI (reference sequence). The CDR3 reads CASSYSAAGYTDTQYF. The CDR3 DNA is TGTGCCAGCAGTTACTCCGCGGCGGGCTACACAGATACGCAGTATTTT.

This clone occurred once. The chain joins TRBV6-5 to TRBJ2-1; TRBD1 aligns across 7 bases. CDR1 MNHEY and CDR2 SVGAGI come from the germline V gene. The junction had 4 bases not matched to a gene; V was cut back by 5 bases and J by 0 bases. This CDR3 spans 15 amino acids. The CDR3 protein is CASSQGVSSYNEQFF. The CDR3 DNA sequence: TGTGCCAGCAGTCAGGGGGTGAGCTCCTACAATGAGCAGTTCTTC.

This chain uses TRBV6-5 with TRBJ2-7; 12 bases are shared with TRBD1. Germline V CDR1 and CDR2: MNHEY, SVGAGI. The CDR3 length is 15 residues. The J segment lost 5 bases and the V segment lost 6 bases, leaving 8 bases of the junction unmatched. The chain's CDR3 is CASRPGTGGPDEQYF. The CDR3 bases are TGTGCCAGCAGACCCGGGACAGGGGGCCCCGACGAGCAGTACTTC.

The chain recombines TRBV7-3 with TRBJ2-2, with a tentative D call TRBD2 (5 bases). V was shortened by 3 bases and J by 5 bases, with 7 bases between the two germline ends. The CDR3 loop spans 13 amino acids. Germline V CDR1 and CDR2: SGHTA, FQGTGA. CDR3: CASSFGETGELFF. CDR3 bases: TGTGCCAGCAGCTTCGGGGAAACCGGGGAGCTGTTTTTT.

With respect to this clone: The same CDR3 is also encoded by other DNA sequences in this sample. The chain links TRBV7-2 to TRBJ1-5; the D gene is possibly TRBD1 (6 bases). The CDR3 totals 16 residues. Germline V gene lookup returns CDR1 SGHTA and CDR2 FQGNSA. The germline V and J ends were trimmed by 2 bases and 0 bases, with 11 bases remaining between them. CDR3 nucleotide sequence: TGTGCCAGCAGCTTACAGGGGACTCTTAGCAATCAGCCCCAGCATTTT. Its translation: CASSLQGTLSNQPQHF.

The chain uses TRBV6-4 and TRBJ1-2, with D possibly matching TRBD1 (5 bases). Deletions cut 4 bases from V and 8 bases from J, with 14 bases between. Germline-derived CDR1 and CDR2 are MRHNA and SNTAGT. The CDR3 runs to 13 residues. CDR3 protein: CASSADSFRGYTF. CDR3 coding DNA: TGTGCCAGCAGTGCAGACAGTTTCAGAGGCTACACCTTC.

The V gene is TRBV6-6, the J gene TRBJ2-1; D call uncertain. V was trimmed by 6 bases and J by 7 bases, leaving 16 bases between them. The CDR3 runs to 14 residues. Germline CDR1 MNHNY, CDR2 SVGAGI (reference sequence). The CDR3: CASSRVERRNEQFF. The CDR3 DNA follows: TGTGCCAGCAGCCGCGTGGAGAGGCGTAATGAGCAGTTCTTC.

The CDR3 region has the DNA TGTGCCAGTAGTACGACTCCCGGCGGAACCCGTAATGAAAAACTGTTTTTT. Protein sequence: CASSTTPGGTRNEKLFF. This rearrangement joins TRBV19 to TRBJ1-4; D uncertain. V dropped 4 bases and J dropped 4 bases, with 19 bases sitting between them. CDR1 and CDR2 (germline): LNHDA, SQIVND (reference sequence). CDR3 size: 17 residues.

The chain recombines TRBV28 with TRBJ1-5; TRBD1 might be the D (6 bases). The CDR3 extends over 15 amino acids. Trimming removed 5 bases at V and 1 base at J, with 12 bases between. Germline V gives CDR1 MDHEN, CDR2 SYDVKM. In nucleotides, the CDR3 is TGTGCCAGCAGTGGACAGTTGGAAAGCAATCAGCCCCAGCATTTT. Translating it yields CASSGQLESNQPQHF.

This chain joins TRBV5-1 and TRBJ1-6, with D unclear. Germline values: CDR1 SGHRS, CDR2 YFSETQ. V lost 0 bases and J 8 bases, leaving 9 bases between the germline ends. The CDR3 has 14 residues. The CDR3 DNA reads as TGCGCCAGCAGCTTGGATGGACGGGATTCACCCCTCCACTTT. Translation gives CASSLDGRDSPLHF.

CDR3 sequence reads: CASGGQEANYGYTF. CDR3 sequence (DNA): TGTGCCTCCGGGGGGCAGGAAGCTAACTATGGCTACACCTTC. The chain recombines TRBV2 with TRBJ1-2, with a possible D match to TRBD1 (6 bases). Germline CDR1 is SNHLY and CDR2 is FYNNEI. V gave up 11 bases and J gave up 0 bases, with 16 bases separating them. The CDR3 loop spans 14 amino acids.

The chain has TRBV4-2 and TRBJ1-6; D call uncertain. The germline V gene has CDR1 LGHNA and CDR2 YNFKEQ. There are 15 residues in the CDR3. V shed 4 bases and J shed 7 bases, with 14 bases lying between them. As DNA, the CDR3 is TGTGCCAGCAGCCTAGCCCAGGCAGCGAATTCACCCCTCCACTTT. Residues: CASSLAQAANSPLHF.